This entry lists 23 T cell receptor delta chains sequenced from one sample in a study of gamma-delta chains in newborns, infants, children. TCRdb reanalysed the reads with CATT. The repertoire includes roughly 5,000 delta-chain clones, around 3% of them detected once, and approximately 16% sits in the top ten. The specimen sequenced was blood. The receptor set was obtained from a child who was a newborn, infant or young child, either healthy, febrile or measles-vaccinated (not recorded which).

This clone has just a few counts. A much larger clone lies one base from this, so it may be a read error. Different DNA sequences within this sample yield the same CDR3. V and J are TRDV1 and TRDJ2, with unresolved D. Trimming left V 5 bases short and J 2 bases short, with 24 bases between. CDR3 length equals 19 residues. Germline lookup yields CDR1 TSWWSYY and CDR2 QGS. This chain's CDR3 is CALGPVSYSQQGLTAQLFF. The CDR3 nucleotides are TGTGCTCTTGGGCCCGTGTCATACAGCCAGCAAGGCTTGACAGCACAACTCTTCTTT.

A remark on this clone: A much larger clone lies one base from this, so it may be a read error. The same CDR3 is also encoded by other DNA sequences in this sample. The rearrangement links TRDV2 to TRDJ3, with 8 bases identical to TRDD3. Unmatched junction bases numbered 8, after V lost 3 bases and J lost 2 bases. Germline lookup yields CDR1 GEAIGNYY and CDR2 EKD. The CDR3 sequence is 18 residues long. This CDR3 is CACDRGITRPWDTRQMFF. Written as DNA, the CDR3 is TGTGCCTGTGACCGGGGGATAACGCGCCCCTGGGACACCCGACAGATGTTTTTC.

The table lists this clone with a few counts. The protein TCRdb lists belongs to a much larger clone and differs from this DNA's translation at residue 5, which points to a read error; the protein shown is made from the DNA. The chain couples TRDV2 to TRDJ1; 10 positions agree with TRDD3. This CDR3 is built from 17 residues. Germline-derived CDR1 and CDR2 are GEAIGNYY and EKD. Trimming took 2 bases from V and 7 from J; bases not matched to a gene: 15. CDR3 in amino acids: CACDNVDLLGDKGKLIF. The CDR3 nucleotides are TGTGCCTGTGACAACGTCGATCTCCTGGGGGATAAAGGTAAACTCATCTTT.

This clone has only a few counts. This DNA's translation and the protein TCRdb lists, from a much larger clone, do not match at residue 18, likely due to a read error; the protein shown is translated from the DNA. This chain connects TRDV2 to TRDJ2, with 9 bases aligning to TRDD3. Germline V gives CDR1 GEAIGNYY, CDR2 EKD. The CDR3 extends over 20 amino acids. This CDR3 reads CACDAMIRRGGIQLTAQPFF. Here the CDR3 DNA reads TGTGCCTGTGACGCCATGATACGACGGGGGGGGATACAGCTGACAGCACAACCCTTCTTT.

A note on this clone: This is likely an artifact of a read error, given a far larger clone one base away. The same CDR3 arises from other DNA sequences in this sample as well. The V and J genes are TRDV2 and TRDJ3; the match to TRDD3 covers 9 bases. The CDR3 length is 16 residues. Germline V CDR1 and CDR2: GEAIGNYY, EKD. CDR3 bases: TGTGCCTGTGACACGGGGGATACCTGGGACACCCGGCAGATGTTTTTC. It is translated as CACDTGDTWDTRQMFF.

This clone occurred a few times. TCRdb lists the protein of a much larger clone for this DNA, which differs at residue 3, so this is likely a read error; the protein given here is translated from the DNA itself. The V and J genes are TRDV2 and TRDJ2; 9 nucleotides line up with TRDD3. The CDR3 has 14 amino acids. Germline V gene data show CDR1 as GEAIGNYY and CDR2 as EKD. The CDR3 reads CAFDTLGDTAQLFF. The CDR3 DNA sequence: TGTGCCTTTGACACCCTGGGGGATACAGCACAACTCTTCTTT.

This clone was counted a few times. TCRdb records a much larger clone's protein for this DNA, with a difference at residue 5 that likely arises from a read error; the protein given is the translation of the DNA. The CDR3 coding sequence is TGTGCCTGTGACACACTGGGGGCCGCTTTGACAGCACAACTCTTCTTT. Its translation is CACDTLGAALTAQLFF. The chain recombines TRDV2 with TRDJ2, with 8 positions matching TRDD3. The junction had 3 bases not matched to a gene; V was cut back by 1 base and J by 0 bases. The germline V gene has CDR1 GEAIGNYY and CDR2 EKD. CDR3 length: 16 residues.

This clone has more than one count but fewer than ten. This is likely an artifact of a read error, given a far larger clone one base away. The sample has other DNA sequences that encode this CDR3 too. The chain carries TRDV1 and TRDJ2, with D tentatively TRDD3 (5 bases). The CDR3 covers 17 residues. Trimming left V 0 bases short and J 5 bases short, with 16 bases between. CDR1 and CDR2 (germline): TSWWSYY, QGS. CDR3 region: CALGELGGPPFTAQLFF. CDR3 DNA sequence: TGTGCTCTTGGGGAACTAGGGGGGCCACCATTTACAGCACAACTCTTCTTT.

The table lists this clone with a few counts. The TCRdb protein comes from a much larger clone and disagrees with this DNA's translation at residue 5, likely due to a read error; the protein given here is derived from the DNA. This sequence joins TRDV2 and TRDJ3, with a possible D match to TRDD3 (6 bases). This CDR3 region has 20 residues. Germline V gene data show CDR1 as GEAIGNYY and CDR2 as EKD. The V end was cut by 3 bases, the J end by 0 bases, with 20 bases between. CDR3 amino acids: CACDPLRGSPSSWDTRQMFF. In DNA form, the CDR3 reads TGTGCCTGTGACCCCCTTCGGGGATCTCCTAGCTCCTGGGACACCCGACAGATGTTTTTC.

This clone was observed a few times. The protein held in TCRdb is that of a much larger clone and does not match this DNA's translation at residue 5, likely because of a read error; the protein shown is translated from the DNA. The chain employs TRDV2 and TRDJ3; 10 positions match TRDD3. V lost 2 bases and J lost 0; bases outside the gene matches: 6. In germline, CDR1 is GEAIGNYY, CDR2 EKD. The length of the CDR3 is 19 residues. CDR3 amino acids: CACDRVLGDLSWDTRQMFF. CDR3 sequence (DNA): TGTGCCTGTGACAGAGTACTGGGGGATCTCTCCTGGGACACCCGACAGATGTTTTTC.

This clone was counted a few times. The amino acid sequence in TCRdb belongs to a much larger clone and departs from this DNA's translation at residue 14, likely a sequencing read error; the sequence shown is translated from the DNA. CDR3 sequence (DNA): TGTGCCTGTGACAAACGGTACTGGGGGATCCCCTCCTGGGGCACCCGACAGATGTTTTTC. Amino acids: CACDKRYWGIPSWGTRQMFF. The V and J genes are TRDV2 and TRDJ3; the match to TRDD3 covers 10 bases. The CDR3 sequence is 20 residues long. Germline-derived CDR1 and CDR2 are GEAIGNYY and EKD.

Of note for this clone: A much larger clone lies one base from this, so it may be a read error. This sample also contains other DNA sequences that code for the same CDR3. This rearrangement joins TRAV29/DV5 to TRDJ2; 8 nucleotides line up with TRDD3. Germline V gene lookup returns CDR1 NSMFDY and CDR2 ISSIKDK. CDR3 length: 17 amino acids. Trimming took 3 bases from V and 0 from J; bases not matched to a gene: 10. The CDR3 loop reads CAATPVLGAPLTAQLFF. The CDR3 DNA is TGTGCAGCAACTCCAGTACTGGGGGCCCCTTTGACAGCACAACTCTTCTTT.

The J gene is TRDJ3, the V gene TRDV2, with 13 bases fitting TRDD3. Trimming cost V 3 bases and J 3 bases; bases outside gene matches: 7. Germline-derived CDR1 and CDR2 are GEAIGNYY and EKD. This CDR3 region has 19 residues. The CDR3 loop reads CACDYTGGYADWDTRQMFF. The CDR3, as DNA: TGTGCCTGTGACTATACTGGGGGATACGCGGACTGGGACACCCGACAGATGTTTTTC.

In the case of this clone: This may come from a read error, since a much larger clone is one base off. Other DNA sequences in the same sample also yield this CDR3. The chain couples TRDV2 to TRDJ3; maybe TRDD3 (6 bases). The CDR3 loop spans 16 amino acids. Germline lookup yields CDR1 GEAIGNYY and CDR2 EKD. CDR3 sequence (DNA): TGCGCCTGTAATGGGGGCCACTCCTGGGACACCCGACAGATGTTTTTC. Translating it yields CACNGGHSWDTRQMFF.

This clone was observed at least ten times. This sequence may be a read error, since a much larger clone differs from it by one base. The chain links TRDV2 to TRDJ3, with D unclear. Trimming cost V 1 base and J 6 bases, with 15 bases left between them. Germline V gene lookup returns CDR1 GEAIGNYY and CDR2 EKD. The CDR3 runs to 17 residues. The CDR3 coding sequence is TGTGCCTGTGACACGATCTACTCTCCCTTGGACACCCGACAGATGTTTTTC. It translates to CACDTIYSPLDTRQMFF.

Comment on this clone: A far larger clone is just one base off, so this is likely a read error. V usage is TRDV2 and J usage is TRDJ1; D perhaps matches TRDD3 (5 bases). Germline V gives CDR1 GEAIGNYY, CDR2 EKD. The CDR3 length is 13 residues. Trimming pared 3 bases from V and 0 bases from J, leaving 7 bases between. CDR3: CACDAGYTDKLIF. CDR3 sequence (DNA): TGTGCCTGTGACGCGGGATACACCGATAAACTCATCTTT.

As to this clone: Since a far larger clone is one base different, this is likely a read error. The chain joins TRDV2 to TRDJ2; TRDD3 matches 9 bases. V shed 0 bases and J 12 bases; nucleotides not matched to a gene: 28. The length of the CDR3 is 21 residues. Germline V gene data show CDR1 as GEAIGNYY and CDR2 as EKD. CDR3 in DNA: TGTGCCTGTGACACCCCGCCTACTGGGGGAACCTGGGGGGGCCAGACCGATAAACTCTTCTTT. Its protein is CACDTPPTGGTWGGQTDKLFF.

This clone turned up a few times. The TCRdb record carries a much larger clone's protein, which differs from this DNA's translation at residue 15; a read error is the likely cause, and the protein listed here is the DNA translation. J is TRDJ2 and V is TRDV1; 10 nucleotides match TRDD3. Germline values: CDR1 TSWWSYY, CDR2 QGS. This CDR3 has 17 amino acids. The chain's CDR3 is CALGEPKGGIRYAQPFF. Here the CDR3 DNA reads TGTGCTCTTGGGGAACCCAAGGGGGGGATACGATATGCACAACCCTTCTTT.

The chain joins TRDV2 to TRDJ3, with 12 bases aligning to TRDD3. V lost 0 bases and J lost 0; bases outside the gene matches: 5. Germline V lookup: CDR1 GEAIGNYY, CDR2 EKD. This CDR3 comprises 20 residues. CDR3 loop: CACDTVLGDTHSWDTRQMFF. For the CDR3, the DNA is TGTGCCTGTGACACCGTACTGGGGGATACCCACTCCTGGGACACCCGACAGATGTTTTTC.

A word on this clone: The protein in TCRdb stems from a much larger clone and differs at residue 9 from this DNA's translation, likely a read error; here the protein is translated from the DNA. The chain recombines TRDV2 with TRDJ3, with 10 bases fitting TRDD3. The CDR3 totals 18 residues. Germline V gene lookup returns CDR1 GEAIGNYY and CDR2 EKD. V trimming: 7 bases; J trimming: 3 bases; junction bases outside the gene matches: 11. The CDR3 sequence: CACDVLGDGGWDTRQMFF. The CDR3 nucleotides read TGTGCCTGCGATGTACTGGGGGATGGAGGCTGGGACACCCGACAGATGTTTTTC.

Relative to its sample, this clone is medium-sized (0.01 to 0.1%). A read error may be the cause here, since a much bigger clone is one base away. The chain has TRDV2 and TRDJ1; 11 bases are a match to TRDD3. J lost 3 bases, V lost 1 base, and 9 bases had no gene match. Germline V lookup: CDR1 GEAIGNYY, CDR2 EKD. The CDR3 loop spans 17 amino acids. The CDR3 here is CACDTGMGDTRPDKLIF. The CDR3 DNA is TGTGCCTGTGACACGGGTATGGGGGATACGCGTCCCGATAAACTCATCTTT.

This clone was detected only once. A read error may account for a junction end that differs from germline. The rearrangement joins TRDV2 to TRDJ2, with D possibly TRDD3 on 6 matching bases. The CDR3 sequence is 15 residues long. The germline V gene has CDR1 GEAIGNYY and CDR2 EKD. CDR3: CACDTWGFSLTAQHF. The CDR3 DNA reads TGTGCCTGTGACACCTGGGGGTTTTCTTTGACGGCACAACACTTC.

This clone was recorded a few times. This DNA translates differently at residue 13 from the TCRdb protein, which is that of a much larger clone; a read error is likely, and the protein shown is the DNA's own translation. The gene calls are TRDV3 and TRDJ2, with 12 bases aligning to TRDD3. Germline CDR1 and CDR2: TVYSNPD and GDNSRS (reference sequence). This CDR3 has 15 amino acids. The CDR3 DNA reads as TGTGCCTGCCCGCCTACTGGGGGATACACGGCACAACCCTTCTTT. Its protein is CACPPTGGYTAQPFF. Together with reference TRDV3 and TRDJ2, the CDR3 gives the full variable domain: CDKVTQSSPDQTVASGSEVVLLCTYDTVYSNPDLFWYRIRPDYSFQFVFYGDNSRSEGADFTQGRFSVKHILTQKAFHLVISPVRTEDSATYYCACPPTGGYTAQPFFGKGTQLIVEP.